Following are 28 T cell receptor beta chains from one sample sequenced in a study of cytomegalovirus exposure and HLA in healthy donors. 13 Jbeta primers and 60 Vbeta primers were used for the PCR. Sequenced by immunoSEQ multiplex PCR; TCRdb stores in-frame clones only, minus some. The sample has 170,000 or so clones; roughly 90% are singletons. The sequenced sample consisted of PBMCs. These receptors came from a woman aged 18-29 years in good health and CMV-seronegative.

The V and J genes are TRBV10-1 and TRBJ2-3, with a weak D call TRBD1 (5 bases). Germline V gives CDR1 WNHNN, CDR2 SYGVQD (reference sequence). V lost 3 bases to trimming and J lost 1 base, with 14 bases between them. The CDR3 runs to 16 residues. This CDR3 reads CASSDRVGVGTDTQYF. The CDR3 DNA reads TGCGCCAGCAGTGACAGGGTAGGAGTGGGCACAGATACGCAGTATTTT.

CDR3 nucleotides: TGTGCCACCTCACTTGAGGGCCAAAACACTGAAGCTTTCTTT. The encoded protein is CATSLEGQNTEAFF. The chain joins TRBV2 to TRBJ1-1; D not certain. This CDR3 has 14 residues. V lost 10 bases to trimming and J lost 2 bases, with 17 bases between them. Looked up from germline, CDR1 is SNHLY and CDR2 is FYNNEI.

This clone has more than one count but fewer than ten. This rearrangement joins TRBV7-9 to TRBJ2-7; weak D call: TRBD1 (6 bases). CDR3 size: 13 residues. Germline V gene data show CDR1 as SEHNR and CDR2 as FQNEAQ (reference sequence). Deletions cut 5 bases from V and 4 bases from J, with 12 bases between. CDR3 sequence: CASSQAGVYEQYF. CDR3 DNA: TGTGCCAGCAGCCAGGCAGGGGTTTACGAGCAGTACTTC.

Only a few counts were recorded for this clone. The V call is TRBV7-2, the J call TRBJ1-6, with D possibly matching TRBD1 (6 bases). V was pared by 5 bases and J by 2 bases, with 16 bases between. This CDR3 comprises 17 residues. From germline, CDR1 is SGHTA and CDR2 FQGNSA. As DNA, the CDR3 is TGTGCCAGCAGCCCGCCACAGGGAGTCCCCTATAATTCACCCCTCCACTTT. Residues: CASSPPQGVPYNSPLHF. Supplemented by reference TRBV7-2 and TRBJ1-6, the full variable domain reads GAGVSQSPSNKVTEKGKDVELRCDPISGHTALYWYRQSLGQGLEFLIYFQGNSAPDKSGLPSDRFSAERTGGSVSTLTIQRTQQEDSAVYLCASSPPQGVPYNSPLHFGNGTRLTVT.

J is TRBJ1-5 and V is TRBV7-2; D unresolved. Germline loops: CDR1 SGHTA, CDR2 FQGNSA. Trimming pared 8 bases from V and 3 bases from J, leaving 11 bases between. This CDR3 has 13 amino acids. The CDR3 sequence: CASASVFNQPQHF. The DNA for the CDR3 is TGTGCCAGCGCCTCGGTTTTCAATCAGCCCCAGCATTTT.

The chain uses TRBV29-1 and TRBJ2-2, with 7 positions matching TRBD1. The V segment lost 5 bases and the J segment 5 bases; nucleotides outside the gene matches: 5. CDR1 SQVTM and CDR2 ANQGSEA come from the germline V gene. This CDR3 contains 13 residues. The CDR3 protein is CSVPIQGTGELFF. Here the CDR3 DNA reads TGCAGCGTTCCCATACAGGGGACCGGGGAGCTGTTTTTT.

This clone was counted between two and nine times. The V and J genes are TRBV4-2 and TRBJ2-7, with TRBD2 identical over 9 bases. The CDR3 totals 14 residues. V lost 4 bases and J lost 4; bases outside the gene matches: 5. CDR1 is LGHNA, CDR2 YNFKEQ, per germline. The DNA of the CDR3 is TGTGCCAGCAGCCCCAGCGGGGGGTGGTACGAGCAGTACTTC. Encoded protein: CASSPSGGWYEQYF.

The V gene is TRBV29-1, the J gene TRBJ2-3; D perhaps matches TRBD2 (5 bases). Germline V gives CDR1 SQVTM, CDR2 ANQGSEA. V was clipped by 4 bases and J by 3 bases, with 14 bases between them. The CDR3 has 14 residues. The CDR3 spells CSVGGEGATDTQYF. DNA for the CDR3: TGCAGCGTTGGAGGAGAGGGAGCTACAGATACGCAGTATTTT.

This chain links TRBV7-8 with TRBJ1-6; possibly TRBD1 for D (6 bases). V was trimmed by 5 bases and J by 10 bases, leaving 21 bases between them. This CDR3 has 16 residues. Germline V CDR1 and CDR2: SGHVS, FQNEAQ. The chain's CDR3 is CASSTPEGGNLSPLHF. The CDR3 DNA reads TGTGCCAGCAGCACTCCAGAGGGGGGGAACTTGTCACCCCTCCACTTT.

This CDR3 is CASFGLPGGKTQYF. The CDR3 DNA is TGTGCCAGCTTTGGACTTCCGGGCGGGAAGACCCAGTACTTC. V is TRBV2 and J is TRBJ2-5; TRBD2 is a possible D gene (6 bases). Between the trimmed V and J ends, which lost 8 bases and 6 bases, there was a span of 19 bases. This CDR3 spans 14 amino acids. Germline lookup yields CDR1 SNHLY and CDR2 FYNNEI.

The chain employs TRBV27 and TRBJ2-1; the D gene is possibly TRBD2 (5 bases). Germline-derived CDR1 and CDR2 are MNHEY and SMNVEV (reference sequence). This CDR3 spans 13 amino acids. V lost 3 bases and J 9 bases, leaving 12 bases between the germline ends. For the CDR3, the DNA is TGTGCCAGCAGTTTCCGGGATCCCGGTGAGCAGTTCTTC. Amino acids: CASSFRDPGEQFF.

The rearrangement joins TRBV11-2 to TRBJ2-7, with 7 positions matching TRBD2. V lost 5 bases, J lost 4 bases, and 17 bases stayed unmatched. CDR1 is SGHAT, CDR2 FQNNGV, per germline. The CDR3 has 17 residues. Here the CDR3 reads CASSPRVQGRETYEQYF. DNA for the CDR3: TGTGCCAGCAGCCCACGGGTTCAAGGGCGGGAGACTTACGAGCAGTACTTC. Variable domain in full (rest from reference TRBV11-2 and TRBJ2-7): EAGVAQSPRYKIIEKRQSVAFWCNPISGHATLYWYQQILGQGPKLLIQFQNNGVVDDSQLPKDRFSAERLKGVDSTLKIQPAKLEDSAVYLCASSPRVQGRETYEQYFGPGTRLTVT.

J is TRBJ1-6 and V is TRBV4-2, with D uncertain. The CDR3 covers 16 residues. The V gene's germline CDR1 is LGHNA and CDR2 YNFKEQ. Trimming left V 5 bases short and J 5 bases short, with 16 bases between. CDR3 region: CASSERQAGNNSPLHF. The CDR3 DNA reads TGTGCCAGCAGCGAGCGTCAAGCGGGGAATAATTCACCCCTCCACTTT.

The rearrangement uses TRBV28 and TRBJ2-2; TRBD2 might be the D (6 bases). Germline-derived CDR1 and CDR2 are MDHEN and SYDVKM. CDR3 length equals 16 residues. The V and J ends lost 6 bases and 6 bases respectively, with 20 bases between them. The CDR3 coding sequence is TGTGCCAGCAGGGTCCTGGCCGGGGGTACTTCCGGGGAGCTGTTTTTT. Protein: CASRVLAGGTSGELFF.

The CDR3 here is CASSIGHEQFF. Written as DNA, the CDR3 is TGTGCCAGCAGTATCGGTCATGAGCAGTTCTTC. V usage is TRBV7-9 and J usage is TRBJ2-1, with D hard to call. V lost 6 bases, J lost 8 bases, and 8 bases lay in between. Germline V gene sequence: CDR1 SEHNR, CDR2 FQNEAQ (reference sequence). This CDR3 is built from 11 residues.

The V gene is TRBV15, the J gene TRBJ1-1; D ambiguous. This CDR3 region has 15 residues. CDR1 LNHNV and CDR2 YYDKDF come from the germline V gene (reference sequence). V was clipped by 8 bases and J by 1 base, with 17 bases between them. CDR3 sequence (DNA): TGTGCCACCTTCAACGCGGGGAAGAGGAACACTGAAGCTTTCTTT. This sequence encodes CATFNAGKRNTEAFF. Combining the CDR3 with reference TRBV15 and TRBJ1-1 gives the whole variable domain DAMVIQNPRYQVTQFGKPVTLSCSQTLNHNVMYWYQQKSSQAPKLLFHYYDKDFNNEADTPDNFQSRRPNTSFCFLDIRSPGLGDTAMYLCATFNAGKRNTEAFFGQGTRLTVV.

This chain connects TRBV25-1 to TRBJ1-2; the match to TRBD1 covers 7 bases. Germline loops: CDR1 MGHDK, CDR2 SYGVNS. Trimming took 3 bases from V and 3 from J; bases not matched to a gene: 4. The CDR3 contains 14 residues. The CDR3 protein is CASSDSGTDYGYTF. Here the CDR3 DNA reads TGTGCCAGCAGTGACTCGGGGACAGACTATGGCTACACCTTC.

The chain uses TRBV28 and TRBJ1-4, with 8 bases lining up with TRBD1. The germline CDR1 and CDR2 sequences are MDHEN and SYDVKM. The CDR3 loop spans 14 amino acids. V lost 11 bases and J lost 5; bases outside the gene matches: 10. The CDR3 region has the DNA TGTGCCTCCTATCCGGGACAGGAAAATGAAAAACTGTTTTTT. Protein: CASYPGQENEKLFF. The full variable domain, completed using reference TRBV28 and TRBJ1-4, is DVKVTQSSRYLVKRTGEKVFLECVQDMDHENMFWYRQDPGLGLRLIYFSYDVKMKEKGDIPEGYSVSREKKERFSLILESASTNQTSMYLCASYPGQENEKLFFGSGTQLSVL.

This clone has just one count. The V gene is TRBV9, the J gene TRBJ2-3; D is possibly TRBD2 (7 bases). V was clipped by 10 bases and J by 2 bases, with 20 bases between them. The CDR3 length is 15 residues. The germline V gene encodes CDR1 SGDLS and CDR2 YYNGEE. CDR3 sequence: CAGGAGGGFTDTQYF. The CDR3 DNA reads TGTGCCGGGGGCGCTGGGGGGGGGTTCACAGATACGCAGTATTTT.

The genes are TRBV10-3 and TRBJ1-2; 11 bases map to TRBD1. CDR3 length: 14 residues. V gave up 3 bases and J gave up 9 bases; unmatched junction bases: 6. The germline CDR1 and CDR2 sequences are ENHRY and SYGVKD. In nucleotides, the CDR3 is TGTGCCATCAGTGAAATGGACAGGGGGCTAAGCTACACCTTC. It yields the protein CAISEMDRGLSYTF.

The V gene is TRBV5-1, the J gene TRBJ2-7, with a possible D match to TRBD1 (6 bases). Germline values: CDR1 SGHRS, CDR2 YFSETQ. V lost 0 bases, J lost 0 bases, and 13 bases lay in between. The CDR3 runs to 16 residues. CDR3: CASSLARDRFSYEQYF. The CDR3 DNA is TGCGCCAGCAGCTTGGCTCGCGACAGGTTCTCCTACGAGCAGTACTTC.

The gene calls are TRBV5-5 and TRBJ1-2; 9 bases map to TRBD1. The CDR3 consists of 16 residues. The V gene's germline CDR1 is SGHKS and CDR2 YYEKEE (reference sequence). J was trimmed by 4 bases and V by 3 bases; bases with no gene match: 10. CDR3 DNA: TGTGCCAGCAGCTCCGGGACAGGGCTAATCTCCTATGGCTACACCTTC. This encodes CASSSGTGLISYGYTF.

The chain is built from TRBV5-1 and TRBJ2-1, with TRBD2 identical over 9 bases. Germline V gives CDR1 SGHRS, CDR2 YFSETQ. J lost 10 bases, V lost 4 bases, and 15 bases had no gene match. CDR3 length: 16 residues. The CDR3 coding sequence is TGCGCCAGCAGCACCGGGACTAGCTCGCCTGGGGGAGAGCAGTTCTTC. This translates into CASSTGTSSPGGEQFF. The whole variable domain, filled in from reference TRBV5-1 and TRBJ2-1, reads KAGVTQTPRYLIKTRGQQVTLSCSPISGHRSVSWYQQTPGQGLQFLFEYFSETQRNKGNFPGRFSGRQFSNSRSEMNVSTLELGDSALYLCASSTGTSSPGGEQFFGPGTRLTVL.

The rearrangement uses TRBV6-1 and TRBJ1-6; D possibly corresponds to TRBD1 (5 bases). CDR1 is MNHNS and CDR2 is SASEGT in the germline V gene. The CDR3 consists of 15 residues. Trimming removed 1 base from V and 7 bases from J, with 11 bases in between. This chain's CDR3 is CASSEVGGGNSPLHF. Written as DNA, the CDR3 is TGTGCCAGCAGTGAAGTCGGGGGAGGAAATTCACCCCTCCACTTT.

J is TRBJ2-2 and V is TRBV30, with D hard to call. Deletions cut 0 bases from V and 4 bases from J, with 12 bases between. The CDR3 is 15 amino acids. The germline gives CDR1 GTSNPN, CDR2 SVGIG (reference sequence). CDR3 nucleotide sequence: TGTGCCTGGAGTGTATTAGAGGAATCCACCGGGGAGCTGTTTTTT. It yields the protein CAWSVLEESTGELFF.

The genes are TRBV2 and TRBJ2-6, with TRBD2 as a possible D gene (7 bases). CDR3 length: 14 residues. V lost 8 bases to trimming and J lost 2 bases, with 10 bases between them. Per germline, CDR1 SNHLY and CDR2 FYNNEI. CDR3 sequence reads: CASGGGAGANVLTF. For the CDR3, the DNA is TGTGCCAGCGGAGGGGGGGCTGGGGCCAACGTCCTGACTTTC.

The rearrangement joins TRBV9 to TRBJ1-4, with D possibly TRBD1 on 6 matching bases. CDR1 and CDR2 from the germline V gene are SGDLS and YYNGEE. The CDR3 totals 14 residues. V lost 0 bases, J lost 4 bases, and 7 bases lay in between. CDR3: CASSVGGHNEKLFF. CDR3 coding DNA: TGTGCCAGCAGCGTAGGGGGACATAATGAAAAACTGTTTTTT.

CDR3 coding DNA: TGTGCCAGCAGTCCCCGGGGGGTTGGCAATCAGCCCCAGCATTTT. This gives the protein CASSPRGVGNQPQHF. The V and J genes are TRBV28 and TRBJ1-5, with a weak D call TRBD1 (5 bases). CDR1 MDHEN and CDR2 SYDVKM come from the germline V gene. This CDR3 is 15 amino acids long. With 5 bases removed from V and 2 bases from J, the gap between germline ends came to 13 bases.